Below are 18 T cell receptor beta chains sequenced from a single sample in a study of T-cell reconstitution after alpha-beta-depleted transplantation in children. The TCRbeta library incorporated unique molecular identifiers. TCRdb reprocessed the PCR reads with MiXCR, giving one entry per CDR3 protein. The sample holds about 500,000 distinct CDR3 sequences, approximately 32% seen once. The sample here was PBMCs from the stem cell graft donor, taken from the stem cell graft. The receptors were sampled from a human donor who donated a stem cell graft to a child with aplastic anemia.

The J gene is TRBJ2-5, the V gene TRBV7-8; TRBD2 agrees at 8 bases. Per germline, CDR1 SGHVS and CDR2 FQNEAQ. This CDR3 is 15 amino acids long. The V gene end was trimmed by 5 bases and the J gene end by 5 bases; junction bases not matched to a gene: 10. The DNA of the CDR3 is TGTGCCAGCAGCCTGGGGGGACTAGAGGGGGAGACCCAGTACTTC. Amino acid sequence: CASSLGGLEGETQYF.

This clonotype was seen a few times. The genes are TRBV18 and TRBJ1-1; D is unresolved. Trimming left V 4 bases short and J 0 bases short, with 12 bases between. The CDR3 extends over 15 amino acids. Germline V CDR1 and CDR2: KGHSH, LQKENI. The CDR3 DNA is TGTGCCAGCTCACTCTTAGAGGGTCTGAACACTGAAGCTTTCTTT. Translating gives CASSLLEGLNTEAFF.

The chain employs TRBV4-2 and TRBJ2-7; D is tentatively TRBD1 or TRBD2 (5 bases each). The germline V and J ends were trimmed by 1 base and 0 bases, with 10 bases remaining between them. The CDR3 covers 15 residues. Looked up from germline, CDR1 is LGHNA and CDR2 is YNFKEQ. The DNA for the CDR3 is TGTGCCAGCAGCCAAGGAGGGGCGAGCTCCTACGAGCAGTACTTC. Translating it yields CASSQGGASSYEQYF.

This chain joins TRBV5-1 and TRBJ2-7; TRBD2 might be the D (6 bases). V was trimmed by 4 bases and J by 12 bases, leaving 29 bases between them. This CDR3 is built from 16 residues. CDR1 and CDR2 (germline): SGHRS, YFSETQ. CDR3 in DNA: TGCGCCAGCAGCGAGATGGGGGGATCTGCTGGCGGAAAGCGGTACTTC. Translated: CASSEMGGSAGGKRYF.

The rearrangement joins TRBV27 to TRBJ2-3, with D possibly matching TRBD2 (6 bases). Germline assignment: CDR1 MNHEY and CDR2 SMNVEV (reference sequence). Trimming removed 6 bases from V and 8 bases from J, with 12 bases in between. This CDR3 comprises 12 residues. CDR3 in DNA: TGTGCCAGCAGCTATGGAGGGGTTACGCAGTATTTT. This encodes CASSYGGVTQYF.

This clonotype was seen only a few times. This chain joins TRBV30 and TRBJ1-3; 7 bases are a match to TRBD1. Germline V gene sequence: CDR1 GTSNPN, CDR2 SVGIG (reference sequence). The J segment lost 0 bases and the V segment lost 3 bases, leaving 2 bases of the junction unmatched. The length of the CDR3 is 14 residues. Here the CDR3 DNA reads TGTGCCTGGAGGACAGGGAGCTCTGGAAACACCATATATTTT. Protein: CAWRTGSSGNTIYF.

This clonotype was seen only a few times. This sequence joins TRBV27 and TRBJ2-5, with D possibly TRBD1 on 6 matching bases. Trimming shortened V by 4 bases and J by 5 bases, and 17 bases separated the two germline ends. Germline V gene data show CDR1 as MNHEY and CDR2 as SMNVEV (reference sequence). This CDR3 spans 15 amino acids. The CDR3 DNA is TGTGCCAGCAGTTCGGCACAGGGTCTGCGGGAGACCCAGTACTTC. It translates to CASSSAQGLRETQYF.

This clonotype has a handful of counts. The chain links TRBV5-1 to TRBJ1-1, with D possibly matching TRBD1 (6 bases). Germline assignment: CDR1 SGHRS and CDR2 YFSETQ. V lost 8 bases to trimming and J lost 11 bases, with 19 bases between them. The CDR3 consists of 12 residues. CDR3 nucleotides: TGCGCCAGTAAGGGCGGGGGCCCGACGGCTTTCTTT. It specifies CASKGGGPTAFF.

This clonotype was counted between two and nine times. The chain employs TRBV20-1 and TRBJ2-7, with 10 bases fitting TRBD2. CDR1 and CDR2 from the germline V gene are DFQATT and SNEGSKA (reference sequence). The junction had 1 base not matched to a gene; V was cut back by 1 base and J by 4 bases. The CDR3 is 13 amino acids. The CDR3 bases are TGCAGTGCTAGAGTAGCGGGAGGATACGAGCAGTACTTC. It codes for CSARVAGGYEQYF.

This chain connects TRBV5-1 to TRBJ1-4; 7 bases align to TRBD1. The V and J ends lost 2 bases and 7 bases, in that order; junction bases with no gene match: 8. The CDR3 runs 15 residues. CDR1 and CDR2 (germline): SGHRS, YFSETQ. The CDR3, as DNA: TGCGCCAGCAGCTTAGGACAGGCCGCGGGTGAAAAACTGTTTTTT. Protein: CASSLGQAAGEKLFF.

The rearrangement links TRBV20-1 to TRBJ1-1; D remains unclear. Germline V gives CDR1 DFQATT, CDR2 SNEGSKA (reference sequence). CDR3 size: 13 residues. Trimming removed 0 bases from V and 0 bases from J, with 5 bases in between. Here the CDR3 reads CSARDEVNTEAFF. For the CDR3, the DNA is TGCAGTGCTAGAGATGAAGTGAACACTGAAGCTTTCTTT.

This clonotype was detected once. The gene calls are TRBV7-6 and TRBJ2-5; a weak D match, TRBD2 (5 bases). The CDR3 sequence is 14 residues long. CDR1 and CDR2 (germline): SGHVS, FNYEAQ. The V gene lost 0 bases and the J gene lost 4 bases, with 9 bases spanning the gap. DNA of the CDR3: TGTGCCAGCAGCTTAGCCGTCGAGGGAGAGACCCAGTACTTC. Translation gives CASSLAVEGETQYF.

The chain carries TRBV30 and TRBJ1-2; tentative D call: TRBD1 (6 bases). The length of the CDR3 is 16 residues. Germline CDR1 GTSNPN, CDR2 SVGIG (reference sequence). V was trimmed by 3 bases and J by 6 bases, leaving 23 bases between them. The CDR3 protein is CAWRRGMGGQVDGYTF. CDR3 DNA sequence: TGTGCCTGGAGGCGGGGGATGGGGGGGCAGGTCGATGGCTACACCTTC.

The V gene is TRBV5-1, the J gene TRBJ2-7; D possibly corresponds to TRBD1 (6 bases). From germline, CDR1 is SGHRS and CDR2 YFSETQ. The CDR3 length is 15 residues. The V end lost 4 bases, the J end lost 4 bases, and 18 bases lay between the germline ends. The DNA for the CDR3 is TGCGCCAGCAGCCGAGAGGACAGAGTGAATTACGAGCAGTACGTC. Protein sequence: CASSREDRVNYEQYV.

This chain joins TRBV5-6 and TRBJ2-1; 9 positions agree with TRBD2. The V segment lost 3 bases and the J segment 6 bases; nucleotides outside the gene matches: 4. This CDR3 has 14 amino acids. In germline, CDR1 is SGHDT, CDR2 YYEEEE. The CDR3 nucleotides are TGTGCCAGCAGCTACGGTAGCGGGAGCAATGAGCAGTTCTTC. This encodes CASSYGSGSNEQFF. The full variable domain, rest sourced from reference TRBV5-6 and TRBJ2-1, is DAGVTQSPTHLIKTRGQQVTLRCSPKSGHDTVSWYQQALGQGPQFIFQYYEEEERQRGNFPDRFSGHQFPNYSSELNVNALLLGDSALYLCASSYGSGSNEQFFGPGTRLTVL.

The chain combines TRBV29-1 with TRBJ2-7; perhaps TRBD2 as D (6 bases). The length of the CDR3 is 14 residues. Germline V gives CDR1 SQVTM, CDR2 ANQGSEA. V lost 4 bases and J lost 7, with 20 bases in between. CDR3 DNA: TGCAGCGTTGGGAGGGGCGGGACCACGGGTGAGCAGTACTTC. Its protein product is CSVGRGGTTGEQYF.

Only a few counts were recorded for this clonotype. The chain joins TRBV7-3 to TRBJ2-1; D gene unclear. The length of the CDR3 is 13 residues. The V gene lost 3 bases and the J gene lost 8 bases, with 11 bases spanning the gap. Germline V CDR1 and CDR2: SGHTA, FQGTGA. DNA of the CDR3: TGTGCCAGCAGCTTCCTCTACGGCGATGAGCAGTTCTTC. Translating it yields CASSFLYGDEQFF.

The chain uses TRBV6-2 or TRBV6-3 and TRBJ2-2; D assignment may be TRBD1 or TRBD2 (5 bases each). The V end lost 5 bases, the J end lost 2 bases, and 15 bases lay between the germline ends. CDR3 length equals 16 residues. Germline V gene data show CDR1 as MNHEY and CDR2 as SVGEGT. In DNA, the CDR3 is TGTGCCAGCAGTCCCTCTTGGGGACCTAACACCGGGGAGCTGTTTTTT. Its translation: CASSPSWGPNTGELFF.